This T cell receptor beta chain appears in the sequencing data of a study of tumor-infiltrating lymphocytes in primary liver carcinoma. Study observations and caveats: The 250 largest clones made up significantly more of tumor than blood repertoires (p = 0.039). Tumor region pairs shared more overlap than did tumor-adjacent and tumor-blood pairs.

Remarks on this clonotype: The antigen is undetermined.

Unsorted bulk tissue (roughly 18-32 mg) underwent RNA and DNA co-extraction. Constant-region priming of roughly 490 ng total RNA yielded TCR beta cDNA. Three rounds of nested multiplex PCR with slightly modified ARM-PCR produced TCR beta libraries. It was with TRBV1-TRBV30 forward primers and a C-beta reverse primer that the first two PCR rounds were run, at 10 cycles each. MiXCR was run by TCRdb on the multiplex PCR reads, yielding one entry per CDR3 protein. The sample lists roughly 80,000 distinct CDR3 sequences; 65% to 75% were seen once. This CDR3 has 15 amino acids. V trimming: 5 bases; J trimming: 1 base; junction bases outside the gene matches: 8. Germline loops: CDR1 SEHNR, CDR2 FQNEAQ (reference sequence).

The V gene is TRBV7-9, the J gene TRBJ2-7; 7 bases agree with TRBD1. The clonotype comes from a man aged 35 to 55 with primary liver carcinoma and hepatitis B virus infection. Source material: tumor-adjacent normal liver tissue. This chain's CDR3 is CASSLSQGVSYEQYF. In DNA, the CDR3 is TGTGCCAGCAGCCTAAGTCAGGGGGTATCCTACGAGCAGTACTTC.